Given below is one TCR beta chain in context. The data derive from a study of blood T cells in healthy people across ages. Together with a sample-barcoded 5' primer, a J-beta primer mix was included in a second PCR lasting roughly 6 to 12 cycles. TCRdb recomputed calls from the 5' RACE reads with MiXCR, one row per CDR3 protein. The profile shows some 850,000 distinct CDR3 sequences, 20% to 30% of them singletons. Germline values: CDR1 SGHRS, CDR2 YFSETQ. V lost 5 bases and J lost 5, with 11 bases in between. The CDR3 contains 13 residues. This sample was shared with a second study, whose subject was T cells of mothers and their children.

The TCR originated in a boy aged 5-17 years in good health. The chain combines TRBV5-1 with TRBJ1-5, with a tentative D call TRBD1 (5 bases). Sequencing was performed on blood. CDR3 sequence reads: CASRPDIDQPQHF. CDR3 nucleotides: TGCGCCAGCAGACCGGACATAGATCAGCCCCAGCATTTT.